The 21 T cell receptor beta chains reported below all come from one sample, sequenced in a study of cytomegalovirus exposure and HLA in healthy donors. Libraries were prepared by immunoSEQ multiplex PCR; TCRdb keeps only in-frame clonotypes and omits some of them. The sample includes under 200,000 clones, under 90% of them seen just once. The source material was PBMCs. These receptors all stem from a woman in her late teens or twenties in good health and CMV-seropositive.

The V call is TRBV13, the J call TRBJ2-5; D gene uncertain. The CDR3 runs to 11 residues. The germline CDR1 and CDR2 sequences are PRHDT and FYEKMQ (reference sequence). V was clipped by 6 bases and J by 4 bases, with 6 bases between them. The CDR3 nucleotides read TGTGCCAGCAGTTCCGGAGAGACCCAGTACTTC. Translated: CASSSGETQYF.

The gene calls are TRBV5-6 and TRBJ2-7; D is perhaps TRBD1 (6 bases). CDR1 SGHDT and CDR2 YYEEEE come from the germline V gene. Trimming took off 5 bases at V and 4 bases at J, with 10 bases between the two ends. This CDR3 has 12 residues. The CDR3 loop is CASSAGTYEQYF. As DNA, the CDR3 is TGTGCCAGCAGTGCCGGGACATACGAGCAGTACTTC.

Here the CDR3 DNA reads TGCGCCAGCAGCCCATCGGCTAGTACTGGCTACACCTTC. This encodes CASSPSASTGYTF. The chain uses TRBV5-1 and TRBJ1-2; D gene unclear. Germline V gene sequence: CDR1 SGHRS, CDR2 YFSETQ. V lost 4 bases to trimming and J lost 7 bases, with 14 bases between them. The CDR3 is 13 amino acids.

The chain combines TRBV6-4 with TRBJ2-1, with 11 nucleotides matching TRBD2. The CDR3 has 14 amino acids. The germline gives CDR1 MRHNA, CDR2 SNTAGT. J gave up 9 bases and V 8 bases, and 9 bases lay outside the gene matches. The CDR3 reads CASRVVAGGSEQFF. CDR3 nucleotides: TGTGCCAGCCGTGTGGTAGCGGGAGGGAGTGAGCAGTTCTTC.

The DNA for the CDR3 is TGTGCCAGCAGCCCTTTAGCGGGTCCCTACTACGAGCAGTACTTC. This encodes CASSPLAGPYYEQYF. J is TRBJ2-7 and V is TRBV28, with TRBD2 matching over 7 bases. The CDR3 is made up of 15 amino acids. V dropped 6 bases and J dropped 3; count of bases not matched to a gene: 11. Germline CDR1 and CDR2: MDHEN and SYDVKM.

This chain joins TRBV10-3 and TRBJ2-3; 12 nucleotides line up with TRBD2. Trimming at V came to 9 bases and at J to 0 bases, leaving 4 bases not matched to a gene. CDR1 and CDR2 (germline): ENHRY, SYGVKD. The CDR3 contains 15 residues. In DNA, the CDR3 is TGTGCCATTGGGACTAGCGGGTATAGCACAGATACGCAGTATTTT. Amino acid sequence: CAIGTSGYSTDTQYF.

This chain uses TRBV19 with TRBJ2-7, with 7 bases matching TRBD2. The CDR3 is made up of 13 amino acids. Germline CDR1 is LNHDA and CDR2 is SQIVND (reference sequence). V shed 8 bases, J shed 1 base, and the junction held 5 bases outside the gene matches. CDR3 coding DNA: TGTGCCAGTCGGACGGGAGGTTCCTACGAGCAGTACTTC. Translated: CASRTGGSYEQYF.

This chain uses TRBV18 with TRBJ2-7, with 11 bases aligning to TRBD2. The ends lost 2 bases at V and 2 bases at J; junction bases unmatched: 2. Germline CDR1 and CDR2: KGHSH and LQKENI. The CDR3 covers 15 residues. CDR3 protein: CASSPTSGSPYEQYF. The DNA for the CDR3 is TGTGCCAGCTCACCAACTAGCGGGAGCCCCTACGAGCAGTACTTC.

The chain recombines TRBV2 with TRBJ1-1; 9 nucleotides align to TRBD1. This CDR3 region has 14 residues. Germline-derived CDR1 and CDR2 are SNHLY and FYNNEI. V dropped 6 bases and J dropped 8; count of bases not matched to a gene: 10. The CDR3 spells CASSPGTGRIEAFF. The CDR3 nucleotides are TGTGCCAGCAGCCCCGGGACAGGGAGGATAGAAGCTTTCTTT.

V is TRBV11-3 and J is TRBJ2-1; 8 nucleotides agree with TRBD2. Germline V gene data show CDR1 as SGHNT and CDR2 as YENEEA. Unmatched junction bases numbered 11, after V lost 4 bases and J lost 6 bases. This CDR3 has 16 residues. This CDR3 reads CASSYRAGASGNEQFF. The CDR3 DNA is TGTGCCAGCAGCTACAGAGCGGGAGCGAGTGGCAATGAGCAGTTCTTC.

V gene TRBV15 combines with J gene TRBJ2-7, with TRBD1 matching over 7 bases. This CDR3 comprises 16 residues. Germline CDR1 and CDR2: LNHNV and YYDKDF (reference sequence). The junction had 7 bases not matched to a gene; V was cut back by 2 bases and J by 0 bases. The CDR3 bases are TGTGCCACCAGCAGAAACCCGACAGGGAGCTCCTACGAGCAGTACTTC. Protein sequence: CATSRNPTGSSYEQYF.

The chain joins TRBV18 to TRBJ2-6; D is unresolved. This CDR3 contains 15 residues. Germline V gene lookup returns CDR1 KGHSH and CDR2 LQKENI. Trimming stripped 3 bases from V and 4 bases from J, with 10 bases between. The CDR3 DNA reads as TGTGCCAGCTCACCTAAATGGGCGGGGGCCAACGTCCTGACTTTC. As protein: CASSPKWAGANVLTF.

The chain carries TRBV27 and TRBJ2-1; possibly TRBD2 for D (5 bases). This CDR3 comprises 15 residues. V shed 5 bases and J shed 6 bases, with 17 bases lying between them. Germline CDR1 is MNHEY and CDR2 is SMNVEV (reference sequence). This CDR3 reads CASSIHRDLGNEQFF. The CDR3 DNA sequence: TGTGCCAGCAGTATACACCGGGATCTGGGCAATGAGCAGTTCTTC.

For the CDR3, the DNA is TGTGCCAGCAGCTTAGTCGGTTTATCTCAGTACTTC. Its protein is CASSLVGLSQYF. The V call is TRBV7-2, the J call TRBJ2-7; D is undetermined. This CDR3 region has 12 residues. The ends were cut back, 1 base at V and 10 bases at J, with 11 bases in the middle. The V gene's germline CDR1 is SGHTA and CDR2 FQGNSA.

About this clone itself: The junction shows a germline mismatch at one end, possibly a read error. The rearrangement joins TRBV7-7 to TRBJ2-4; possible D gene TRBD1, 6 bases. The CDR3 sequence is 13 residues long. Germline assignment: CDR1 SSHAT and CDR2 FNYEAQ (reference sequence). CDR3 loop: CASSLGQGNIQYF. DNA of the CDR3: TGTGCTAGCAGCTTAGGGCAGGGGAACATTCAGTACTTC.

The chain employs TRBV6-4 and TRBJ1-1, with D perhaps TRBD1 (5 bases). Germline CDR1 is MRHNA and CDR2 is SNTAGT. The CDR3 sequence is 14 residues long. The V and J ends lost 6 bases and 5 bases respectively, with 16 bases between them. This CDR3 reads CASSPGGGNTEAFF. The CDR3 DNA reads as TGTGCCAGCAGCCCCGGCGGGGGAAATACTGAAGCTTTCTTT.

The V and J genes are TRBV30 and TRBJ1-2; perhaps TRBD1 as D (6 bases). The ends were cut back, 0 bases at V and 6 bases at J, with 14 bases in the middle. From germline, CDR1 is GTSNPN and CDR2 SVGIG (reference sequence). The CDR3 runs to 14 residues. The CDR3 DNA follows: TGTGCCTGGAGTGTTTTTACAGGGTATAATGGCTACACCTTC. This translates into CAWSVFTGYNGYTF.

CDR3 sequence reads: CAWSGTNNYNEQFF. For the CDR3, the DNA is TGTGCCTGGAGTGGGACTAACAATTACAATGAGCAGTTCTTC. The chain has TRBV30 and TRBJ2-1; TRBD2 might be the D (6 bases). The CDR3 is 14 residues long. The germline V and J ends were trimmed by 1 base and 4 bases, with 11 bases remaining between them. The germline V gene has CDR1 GTSNPN and CDR2 SVGIG (reference sequence).

This chain uses TRBV5-4 with TRBJ1-2; the D gene is possibly TRBD1 (5 bases). V was trimmed by 7 bases and J by 3 bases, leaving 19 bases between them. Germline V CDR1 and CDR2: SGHNT, YYREEE (reference sequence). This CDR3 has 15 amino acids. The CDR3 protein is CASLSDLGRDYGYTF. The CDR3 DNA is TGTGCCAGCCTCTCAGATCTGGGGCGCGACTATGGCTACACCTTC.

The rearrangement links TRBV2 to TRBJ2-3; D may be TRBD2 (6 bases). The CDR3 totals 15 residues. The germline gives CDR1 SNHLY, CDR2 FYNNEI. The germline V and J ends were trimmed by 6 bases and 5 bases, with 18 bases remaining between them. The CDR3 loop is CASRRRAFGEDTQYF. The CDR3 DNA reads TGTGCCAGCAGACGGAGGGCCTTTGGAGAAGATACGCAGTATTTT.

The genes are TRBV30 and TRBJ1-2; D remains ambiguous. The V gene's germline CDR1 is GTSNPN and CDR2 SVGIG (reference sequence). V lost 3 bases to trimming and J lost 1 base, with 6 bases between them. The CDR3 extends over 12 amino acids. CDR3: CAWRGINYGYTF. For the CDR3, the DNA is TGTGCCTGGAGGGGCATTAACTATGGCTACACCTTC.